This T cell receptor beta chain was captured in a study of blood T cells in healthy people across ages. Study outcomes and limitations: Aged donors had fewer naive CD4+ cells and lower diversity than long-lived donors.

PBMCs were isolated at a quantity of at least 6 million per sample. Sample-barcoded 5' priming and a J-beta primer mix drove a second PCR of about 7 to 11 cycles. Each cDNA molecule was tagged by a template-switch adaptor with 12 random nucleotides. MiXCR, run by TCRdb on the 5' RACE reads, gives a single entry per CDR3 protein. The top ten hold less than 20% of the sample, which has 600,000 or so distinct CDR3 sequences, around 31% seen once. This clonotype has a handful of counts. Its matching antigen is unknown. Just one base apart from a much larger clone, this may be a read error. The CDR3 consists of 15 residues. Germline assignment: CDR1 DFQATT and CDR2 SNEGSKA (reference sequence).

This clonotype was obtained from a woman aged 80 or older in good health. The specimen sequenced was blood. The V and J genes are TRBV20-1 and TRBJ2-2; possible D gene TRBD2, 5 bases. The DNA of the CDR3 is TGCAGTGCCCCAGGAAAGGGAATGCGCACCGGGGAGCGGTTTTTT. Translation gives CSAPGKGMRTGERFF.